The rows below give T cell receptor beta chains drawn from one sample of a study of cytomegalovirus exposure and HLA in healthy donors. Profiled with immunoSEQ multiplex PCR; TCRdb holds only in-frame clones, not every one. This sample carries roughly 120,000 clones, about 68% of them seen once, and the ten largest clones take 4% to 4.5%. The specimen sequenced was PBMCs. These TCRs come from a woman aged 40 to 50 in good health and CMV-seropositive. The CDR3 runs from the conserved cysteine through the conserved F or W. A D gene is named only where the DNA matches it firmly. Clone size is given for some rows only: seen once, a few or many times, or a class if the clone is expanded.

J gene | V gene | clone size | D gene | CDR3 DNA | CDR3 protein
TRBJ2-1 | TRBV7-3 | once | TRBD2 | TGTGCCAGCAGCTTAAACGGCGGGGGGGTACTTTCCTACAATGAGCAGTTCTTC | CASSLNGGGVLSYNEQFF
TRBJ2-1 | TRBV7-9 | NA | NA | TGTGCCAGCAGCCAGGACAGCTACAATGAGCAGTTCTTC | CASSQDSYNEQFF
TRBJ2-6 | TRBV19 | NA | TRBD1 | TGTGCCAGTAGCCGGGACAGCAGCTCTGGGGCCAACGTCCTGACTTTC | CASSRDSSSGANVLTF
TRBJ1-2 | TRBV5-4 | NA | NA | TGTGCCAGCAGCTTGGAAGTACAGGCGCTATACACCTTC | CASSLEVQALYTF
TRBJ2-2 | TRBV7-9 | NA | NA | TGTGCCAGCAGCTCCATGACTCAGCTCGGGGAGCTGTTTTTT | CASSSMTQLGELFF
TRBJ2-7 | TRBV4-2 | once | NA | TGTGCCAGCAGCCAAGGCTGGACAGCTACCTCCTACGAGCAGTACTTC | CASSQGWTATSYEQYF
TRBJ1-2 | TRBV23-1 | once | NA | TGCGCCAGCGGAGAAACACCTCCTCGGCCTAACTATGGCCACACCTTC | CASGETPPRPNYGHTF
TRBJ2-1 | TRBV19 | once | TRBD2 | TGTGCCAGTAGTCCTCAGCGGGGGGGCTTTAAGAATGAGCAGTTCTTC | CASSPQRGGFKNEQFF
TRBJ1-2 | TRBV6-6 | NA | NA | TGTGCCAGCAGCCAGGGATTCTATGGCTACACCTTC | CASSQGFYGYTF
TRBJ2-3 | TRBV5-1 | few | NA | TGCGCCAGCAGCTTCGGGAGTTCTACCACAGATACGCAGTATTTT | CASSFGSSTTDTQYF